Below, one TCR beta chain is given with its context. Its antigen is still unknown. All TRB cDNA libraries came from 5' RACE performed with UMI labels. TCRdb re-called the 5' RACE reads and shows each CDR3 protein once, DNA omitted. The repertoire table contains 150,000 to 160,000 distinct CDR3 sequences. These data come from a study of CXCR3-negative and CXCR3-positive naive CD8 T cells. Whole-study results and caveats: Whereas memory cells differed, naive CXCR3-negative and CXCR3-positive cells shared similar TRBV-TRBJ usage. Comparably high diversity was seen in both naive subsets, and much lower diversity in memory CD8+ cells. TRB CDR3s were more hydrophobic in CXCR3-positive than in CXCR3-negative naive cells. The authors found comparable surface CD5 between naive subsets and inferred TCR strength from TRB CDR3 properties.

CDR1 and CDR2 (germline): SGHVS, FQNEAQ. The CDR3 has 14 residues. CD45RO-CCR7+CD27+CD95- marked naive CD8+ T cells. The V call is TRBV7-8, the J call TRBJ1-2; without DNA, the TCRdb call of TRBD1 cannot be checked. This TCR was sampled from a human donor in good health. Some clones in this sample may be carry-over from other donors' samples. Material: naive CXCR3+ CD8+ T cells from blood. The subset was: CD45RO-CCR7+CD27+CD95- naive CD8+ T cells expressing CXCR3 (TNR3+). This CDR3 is CASRLSGATYGYTF.